One sample yielded the 27 T cell receptor beta chains listed below, sequenced in a study of CD39 and CD103 CD8 tumor-infiltrating T cells. Sequencing was performed with immunoSEQ multiplex PCR; in TCRdb, only in-frame clones are kept and a portion is missing. Of approximately 2,500 clones listed, 65% to 75% were seen once; the top ten hold under 15%. Material for sequencing was CD39- CD103- CD8+ T cells sorted from the tumor. Subset here: CD103-CD39- double-negative CD45RA- CD8 T cells. These receptors originate from a human donor with head and neck squamous cell carcinoma.

The rearrangement joins TRBV4-1 to TRBJ2-3; D possibly matches TRBD1 or TRBD2 (5 bases each). Trimming pared 0 bases from V and 0 bases from J, leaving 10 bases between. The CDR3 covers 16 residues. The germline CDR1 and CDR2 sequences are MGHRA and YSYEKL. The CDR3, as DNA: TGCGCCAGCAGCCAAGAGGGACCGTCTAGCACAGATACGCAGTATTTT. Translation: CASSQEGPSSTDTQYF.

The chain links TRBV10-3 to TRBJ2-5; either TRBD1 or TRBD2 may fit D (5 bases each). V lost 10 bases, J lost 7 bases, and 16 bases lay in between. CDR1 is ENHRY, CDR2 SYGVKD, per germline. The CDR3 runs to 12 residues. CDR3 residues: CAKGRWDPTQYF. Written as DNA, the CDR3 is TGTGCCAAAGGACGTTGGGACCCGACCCAGTACTTC.

The rearrangement uses TRBV9 and TRBJ2-2, with D possibly TRBD2 on 6 matching bases. The V gene's germline CDR1 is SGDLS and CDR2 YYNGEE. The CDR3 runs to 13 residues. V gave up 3 bases and J gave up 6 bases, with 9 bases separating them. The CDR3 here is CASSAWEAGELFF. CDR3 DNA: TGTGCCAGCAGCGCGTGGGAGGCCGGGGAGCTGTTTTTT.

This clone has just one count. Mismatch with germline at one junction end may stem from a read error. This specimen includes other DNA sequences encoding the same CDR3. V and J are TRBV7-8 and TRBJ1-5; D perhaps matches TRBD1 (6 bases). This CDR3 has 15 amino acids. From germline, CDR1 is SGHVS and CDR2 FQNEAQ. CDR3 protein: CASSLVQGPYQPQHF. The CDR3 DNA follows: TGTGCCAGCAGCTTAGTACAGGGACCGTATCAACCCCAGCATTTT.

This clone was detected only a few times. The rearrangement joins TRBV7-3 to TRBJ2-1; tentatively, D is TRBD1 (7 bases). The V end was cut by 5 bases, the J end by 6 bases, with 17 bases between. Per germline, CDR1 SGHTA and CDR2 FQGTGA. The CDR3 has 15 residues. CDR3 region: CASSPGGGSVNEQFF. CDR3 DNA: TGTGCCAGCAGCCCAGGGGGAGGCTCGGTCAATGAGCAGTTCTTC.

The chain is built from TRBV5-1 and TRBJ2-2; no firm D call. V was pared by 1 base and J by 4 bases, with 14 bases between. The CDR3 sequence is 16 residues long. CDR1 SGHRS and CDR2 YFSETQ come from the germline V gene. The CDR3 here is CASSLYFDFPTGELFF. The CDR3 DNA sequence: TGCGCCAGCAGCTTGTACTTCGATTTCCCCACCGGGGAGCTGTTTTTT. Combining the CDR3 with reference TRBV5-1 and TRBJ2-2 gives the whole variable domain KAGVTQTPRYLIKTRGQQVTLSCSPISGHRSVSWYQQTPGQGLQFLFEYFSETQRNKGNFPGRFSGRQFSNSRSEMNVSTLELGDSALYLCASSLYFDFPTGELFFGEGSRLTVL.

CDR3 region: CASSTFSSGSEKLFF. The DNA of the CDR3 is TGTGCCAGCAGCACCTTCTCATCTGGTAGTGAAAAACTGTTTTTT. This rearrangement joins TRBV7-9 to TRBJ1-4; D ambiguous. The CDR3 is 15 residues long. From germline, CDR1 is SEHNR and CDR2 FQNEAQ (reference sequence). Trimming left V 5 bases short and J 7 bases short, with 17 bases between. The full variable domain, in which reference TRBV7-9 and TRBJ1-4 provide the parts outside the CDR3, is DTGVSQNPRHKITKRGQNVTFRCDPISEHNRLYWYRQTLGQGPEFLTYFQNEAQLEKSRLLSDRFSAERPKGSFSTLEIQRTEQGDSAMYLCASSTFSSGSEKLFFGSGTQLSVL.

The CDR3 DNA reads TGTGCCAGCAGCCAAGAGGGGCTAGTTTTATTCTTC. Its protein is CASSQEGLVLFF. This chain joins TRBV4-2 and TRBJ2-1; TRBD1 is a possible D gene (5 bases). This CDR3 is 12 amino acids long. V was cut by 0 bases and J by 16 bases, with 13 bases left in between. Germline lookup yields CDR1 LGHNA and CDR2 YNFKEQ.

J is TRBJ2-5 and V is TRBV5-5; 7 nucleotides line up with TRBD1. The CDR3 runs to 15 residues. Unmatched junction bases numbered 8, after V lost 4 bases and J lost 2 bases. CDR1 is SGHKS and CDR2 is YYEKEE in the germline V gene (reference sequence). The CDR3 here is CASSQPGQPQETQYF. CDR3 nucleotides: TGTGCCAGCAGCCAACCGGGACAGCCTCAAGAGACCCAGTACTTC.

The rearrangement uses TRBV2 and TRBJ2-1; D call uncertain. This CDR3 contains 14 residues. V dropped 2 bases and J dropped 3 bases, with 8 bases sitting between them. The germline V gene encodes CDR1 SNHLY and CDR2 FYNNEI. The CDR3 sequence: CASSELTFYNEQFF. The CDR3 DNA is TGTGCCAGCAGTGAACTGACATTCTACAATGAGCAGTTCTTC.

This clone was counted only a few times. The chain combines TRBV7-2 with TRBJ2-2; D ambiguous. The V gene lost 4 bases and the J gene lost 4 bases, with 13 bases spanning the gap. CDR3 size: 15 residues. CDR1 is SGHTA and CDR2 is FQGNSA in the germline V gene. For the CDR3, the DNA is TGTGCCAGCAGCTCCTTATCGCCCCCCACCGGGGAGCTGTTTTTT. This encodes CASSSLSPPTGELFF. Full variable domain (remainder filled in from reference TRBV7-2 and TRBJ2-2): GAGVSQSPSNKVTEKGKDVELRCDPISGHTALYWYRQSLGQGLEFLIYFQGNSAPDKSGLPSDRFSAERTGGSVSTLTIQRTQQEDSAVYLCASSSLSPPTGELFFGEGSRLTVL.

The chain has TRBV6-1 and TRBJ2-1; 9 bases fit TRBD2. This CDR3 is built from 15 residues. Germline CDR1 is MNHNS and CDR2 is SASEGT. Losses at the gene ends were 7 bases for V and 1 base for J; bases not matched to a gene: 5. The CDR3 nucleotides read TGTGCCAGCACCCCGACTAGCGGATCCTACAATGAGCAGTTCTTC. Protein: CASTPTSGSYNEQFF.

This clone was seen more than once but under ten times. This chain links TRBV5-6 with TRBJ1-6; no definite D call. Germline V gene data show CDR1 as SGHDT and CDR2 as YYEEEE. This CDR3 spans 13 amino acids. V was clipped by 2 bases and J by 7 bases, with 7 bases between them. The CDR3 sequence: CASSFPDNSPLHF. The CDR3 region has the DNA TGTGCCAGCAGCTTTCCGGACAATTCACCCCTCCACTTT.

The table lists this clone with a few counts. V usage is TRBV6-1 and J usage is TRBJ2-1; D remains ambiguous. In germline, CDR1 is MNHNS, CDR2 SASEGT. The CDR3 contains 11 residues. V was pared by 10 bases and J by 8 bases, with 12 bases between. As DNA, the CDR3 is TGTGCCACCGGACGCGGACATGAGCAGTTCTTC. This gives the protein CATGRGHEQFF.

J is TRBJ2-5 and V is TRBV4-1, with D perhaps TRBD1 or TRBD2 (5 bases each). Germline CDR1 and CDR2: MGHRA and YSYEKL. CDR3 size: 18 residues. V lost 1 base and J lost 0, with 18 bases in between. The chain's CDR3 is CASSQVGLRGGYQETQYF. The CDR3 DNA reads TGCGCCAGCAGCCAAGTAGGATTACGGGGCGGGTACCAAGAGACCCAGTACTTC.

V and J are TRBV19 and TRBJ1-2; 9 bases line up with TRBD1. The V gene end was trimmed by 9 bases and the J gene end by 8 bases; junction bases not matched to a gene: 16. The CDR3 totals 15 residues. CDR1 and CDR2 (germline): LNHDA, SQIVND (reference sequence). The CDR3 DNA follows: TGTGCCAGCACAGGGGGCGCAGGTATGAGGTACGGCTACACCTTC. This gives the protein CASTGGAGMRYGYTF.

The chain combines TRBV7-6 with TRBJ2-7, with D perhaps TRBD1 (6 bases). V lost 1 base, J lost 4 bases, and 23 bases lay in between. The germline V gene encodes CDR1 SGHVS and CDR2 FNYEAQ. The CDR3 sequence is 18 residues long. CDR3 bases: TGTGCCAGCAGCTTAGAATCTGGGGGCTCCGGGACACTTTACGAGCAGTACTTC. Translation: CASSLESGGSGTLYEQYF.

The chain recombines TRBV6-1 with TRBJ1-3; the D gene is possibly TRBD1 (5 bases). V was cut by 6 bases and J by 3 bases, with 15 bases left in between. Looked up from germline, CDR1 is MNHNS and CDR2 is SASEGT. The CDR3 is made up of 15 amino acids. CDR3: CASSAQGGHGNTIYF. The CDR3, as DNA: TGTGCCAGCAGCGCCCAGGGCGGCCATGGAAACACCATATATTTT.

The rearrangement uses TRBV5-5 and TRBJ1-1, with 8 bases aligning to TRBD1. The germline gives CDR1 SGHKS, CDR2 YYEKEE (reference sequence). This CDR3 has 14 amino acids. Germline trimming cut 2 bases from V and 1 base from J; bases unmatched to any gene: 1. CDR3 in amino acids: CASSFQGANTEAFF. CDR3 in DNA: TGTGCCAGCAGCTTTCAGGGGGCGAACACTGAAGCTTTCTTT.

This chain joins TRBV7-8 and TRBJ2-2; no reliable D call. Per germline, CDR1 SGHVS and CDR2 FQNEAQ. The CDR3 has 13 amino acids. V was clipped by 4 bases and J by 5 bases, with 8 bases between them. The CDR3 loop reads CASSSTSTGELFF. CDR3 coding DNA: TGTGCCAGCAGCTCGACATCTACCGGGGAGCTGTTTTTT.

CDR3 coding DNA: TGTGCCAGCAGCTTAGGGGTTGGGGGTCGGGACGAGCAGTACTTC. Translated, it gives CASSLGVGGRDEQYF. The rearrangement joins TRBV7-9 to TRBJ2-7, with D perhaps given as TRBD1 or TRBD2 (5 bases each). V was clipped by 1 base and J by 5 bases, with 15 bases between them. CDR1 is SEHNR, CDR2 FQNEAQ, per germline (reference sequence). The CDR3 consists of 15 residues.

V usage is TRBV5-1 and J usage is TRBJ1-3; perhaps TRBD1 as D (5 bases). Germline CDR1 SGHRS, CDR2 YFSETQ. V lost 4 bases and J lost 2, with 16 bases in between. This CDR3 is 16 amino acids long. The CDR3 nucleotides read TGCGCCAGCAGCGAGGGGAATCCTGTTGCTGGAAACACCATATATTTT. The encoded protein is CASSEGNPVAGNTIYF.

The CDR3 nucleotides read TGCAGCGCACCCTCAGGGGATCGCGGCTACACCTTC. Its translation: CSAPSGDRGYTF. V usage is TRBV29-1 and J usage is TRBJ1-2, with a possible D match to TRBD1 (6 bases). This CDR3 comprises 12 residues. CDR1 SQVTM and CDR2 ANQGSEA come from the germline V gene. Trimming took off 7 bases at V and 8 bases at J, with 17 bases between the two ends. The full variable domain, its missing parts supplied by reference TRBV29-1 and TRBJ1-2, is SAVISQKPSRDICQRGTSLTIQCQVDSQVTMMFWYRQQPGQSLTLIATANQGSEATYESGFVIDKFPISRPNLTFSTLTVSNMSPEDSSIYLCSAPSGDRGYTFGSGTRLTVV.

This clone occurred a few times. This chain uses TRBV29-1 with TRBJ2-1; D gene ambiguous. V lost 1 base and J 2 bases, leaving 3 bases between the germline ends. There are 12 residues in the CDR3. Germline-derived CDR1 and CDR2 are SQVTM and ANQGSEA. The chain's CDR3 is CSVEATYNEQFF. The DNA for the CDR3 is TGCAGCGTTGAAGCGACCTACAATGAGCAGTTCTTC.

The V call is TRBV15, the J call TRBJ2-1; no clear D gene. From germline, CDR1 is LNHNV and CDR2 YYDKDF (reference sequence). The CDR3 contains 15 residues. V shed 0 bases and J shed 4 bases, with 10 bases lying between them. CDR3 sequence (DNA): TGTGCCACCAGCAGAGATGGGCCAAAATACAATGAGCAGTTCTTC. It codes for CATSRDGPKYNEQFF.

The chain joins TRBV6-6 to TRBJ2-7; no reliable D call. From germline, CDR1 is MNHNY and CDR2 SVGAGI (reference sequence). CDR3 length equals 13 residues. V lost 8 bases and J 5 bases, leaving 16 bases between the germline ends. In DNA, the CDR3 is TGTGCCAGCTCGGCCCGGGTGGGGAACGAGCAGTACTTC. Its protein product is CASSARVGNEQYF.

The chain uses TRBV7-3 and TRBJ2-3, with D possibly matching TRBD2 (6 bases). Trimming stripped 2 bases from V and 6 bases from J, with 12 bases between. CDR1 is SGHTA, CDR2 FQGTGA, per germline. The CDR3 spans 14 residues. The CDR3 DNA reads TGTGCCAGCAGCTTAGCGGGGTTCTACGATACGCAGTATTTT. Encoded protein: CASSLAGFYDTQYF.